The rows below give T cell receptor beta chains drawn from one sample of a study of blood T cell repertoires in COVID-19. The repertoire was sequenced with immunoSEQ multiplex PCR; TCRdb's copy has only in-frame clones and lacks some. The data show tens of thousands of clones, 65% to 85% seen once. Sequences were obtained from peripheral blood. The receptor set was obtained from a human donor in a cohort sampled during active COVID-19. Each CDR3 is given with its conserved first and last residue. Fields, in order: V gene, D gene, J gene, clone size, CDR3 protein, CDR3 DNA. D genes are given only for firm matches. Expanded clones are given a class, and other clones once, few, many or no size at all.

TRBV7-9	TRBD2	TRBJ2-5	NA	CASSLYPLGLAGAQETQYF	TGTGCCAGCAGCTTATATCCCCTAGGACTAGCGGGGGCCCAAGAGACCCAGTACTTC
TRBV15	TRBD2	TRBJ2-6	NA	CATSRYGGAGANVLTF	TGTGCCACCAGCAGATACGGGGGGGCTGGGGCCAACGTCCTGACTTTC
TRBV24-1	TRBD1	TRBJ2-7	NA	CATSDTGQGIWSEQYF	TGTGCCACCAGTGATACAGGACAGGGAATTTGGAGCGAGCAGTACTTC
TRBV6-5	TRBD1	TRBJ2-7	NA	CASSYLGQGYEQYF	TGTGCCAGCAGTTACTTGGGACAGGGGTACGAGCAGTACTTC
TRBV6-5	TRBD1	TRBJ1-2	NA	CASSLTGARDYGYTF	TGTGCCAGCAGTTTAACAGGGGCGAGGGACTATGGCTACACCTTC
TRBV28	TRBD2	TRBJ2-5	NA	CASSSGGLLETQYF	TGTGCCAGCAGTTCGGGGGGGCTCTTGGAGACCCAGTACTTC
TRBV9	TRBD2	TRBJ2-7	many	CASSPRVAGAYEQYF	TGTGCCAGCAGCCCCCGGGTAGCGGGGGCCTACGAGCAGTACTTC
TRBV28	NA	TRBJ2-6	NA	CASSRQIPSGANVLTF	TGTGCCAGCAGCCGACAGATCCCCTCTGGGGCCAACGTCCTGACTTTC
TRBV6-4	TRBD2	TRBJ2-1	NA	CASSDSVTSGHNEQFF	TGTGCCAGCAGTGACTCCGTGACTAGCGGGCACAATGAGCAGTTCTTC
TRBV28	TRBD1	TRBJ2-5	NA	CASSFPWDRESETQYF	TGTGCCAGCAGTTTTCCCTGGGACAGGGAGTCAGAGACCCAGTACTTC
TRBV27	TRBD1	TRBJ2-7	NA	CASWTTGGRFSYEQYF	TGTGCCAGCTGGACCACAGGGGGGCGATTTTCCTACGAGCAGTACTTC
TRBV7-3	TRBD2	TRBJ2-2	NA	CASSLTPGTSGGTGELFF	TGTGCCAGCAGCTTAACGCCCGGGACTAGCGGAGGGACCGGGGAGCTGTTTTTT
TRBV7-2	TRBD2	TRBJ2-3	NA	CASSSDGLAGGSSTDTQYF	TGTGCCAGCAGCTCCGACGGACTAGCGGGGGGTTCTAGCACAGATACGCAGTATTTT
TRBV10-3	TRBD1	TRBJ1-1	NA	CAISRQGGNTEAFF	TGTGCCATCAGCAGACAGGGGGGAAACACTGAAGCTTTCTTT
TRBV6-5	NA	TRBJ2-3	NA	CASSYGGSRSDTQYF	TGTGCCAGCAGTTACGGGGGCAGTCGATCAGATACGCAGTATTTT
TRBV4-2	TRBD2	TRBJ2-3	NA	CASSHGTSGLRGDTQYF	TGTGCCAGCAGCCACGGGACTAGCGGTCTAAGGGGAGATACGCAGTATTTT
TRBV2	TRBD1	TRBJ1-2	NA	CASSKWDSATNYGYTF	TGTGCCAGCAGTAAGTGGGACAGCGCCACTAACTATGGCTACACCTTC
TRBV14	NA	TRBJ1-1	NA	CASTPGDPMNTEAFF	TGTGCCAGCACACCAGGGGACCCAATGAACACTGAAGCTTTCTTT
TRBV2	NA	TRBJ2-3	NA	CAKGSADTQYF	TGTGCCAAGGGGTCGGCAGATACGCAGTATTTT
TRBV7-2	TRBD2	TRBJ2-1	NA	CASSLPGLAGGLNEQFF	TGTGCCAGCAGCTTACCTGGACTAGCGGGGGGGCTTAATGAGCAGTTCTTC
TRBV5-1	NA	TRBJ1-1	NA	CASSLGWTSMNTEAFF	TGCGCCAGCAGCTTGGGTTGGACAAGCATGAACACTGAAGCTTTCTTT
TRBV5-6	TRBD1	TRBJ1-2	NA	CASSFPGQPWGYTF	TGTGCCAGCAGCTTTCCGGGACAGCCTTGGGGCTACACCTTC
TRBV5-6	NA	TRBJ2-1	NA	CASSLGGNLYNEQFF	TGTGCCAGCAGCTTGGGCGGGAACCTTTACAATGAGCAGTTCTTC
TRBV2	TRBD1	TRBJ2-3	NA	CASSESDRGRHTQYF	TGTGCCAGCAGTGAAAGTGACAGGGGGCGGCATACGCAGTATTTT
TRBV6-2/TRBV6-3	NA	TRBJ1-4	NA	CASSYEGIKLFF	TGTGCCAGCAGTTACGAGGGAATTAAACTGTTTTTT
TRBV7-8	TRBD2	TRBJ2-1	NA	CASSLRGTLAGLWNEQFF	TGTGCCAGCAGCTTACGGGGGACACTAGCGGGGCTTTGGAATGAGCAGTTCTTC
TRBV9	TRBD2	TRBJ2-7	NA	CASSVGASGGVYEQYF	TGTGCCAGCAGCGTAGGAGCTAGCGGGGGGGTCTACGAGCAGTACTTC
TRBV7-9	NA	TRBJ1-2	NA	CASSSGQYYGYTF	TGTGCCAGCAGCTCAGGACAGTACTATGGCTACACCTTC